These 3 T cell receptor beta chains originate from one sample sequenced in a study of blood T cells in healthy people across ages. A sample-barcoded 5' primer and a J-beta primer mix were used in a second PCR of about 7 to 12 cycles. TCRdb reprocessed the 5' RACE reads with MiXCR, giving one entry per CDR3 protein. Seen here are about 1,500,000 distinct CDR3 sequences, 28% observed once, and the top ten hold 7.7%. Material: blood. The source is a woman in her 30s in good health.

This clonotype turned up a few times. For the CDR3, the DNA is TGCGCCAGCGCCACCGGGACAGGGATTTCACCCCTCCACTTT. Translating it yields CASATGTGISPLHF. This sequence joins TRBV5-1 and TRBJ1-6; 9 bases fit TRBD1. CDR1 and CDR2 from the germline V gene are SGHRS and YFSETQ. The CDR3 runs to 14 residues. Trimming took 7 bases from V and 9 from J; bases not matched to a gene: 8.

This chain connects TRBV7-2 to TRBJ2-1, with D perhaps matching TRBD1 or TRBD2 (6 bases each). Trimming stripped 2 bases from V and 9 bases from J, with 17 bases between. Germline V CDR1 and CDR2: SGHTA, FQGNSA. There are 15 residues in the CDR3. The DNA of the CDR3 is TGTGCCAGCAGCTTAAGAGGGGGGTTCAGAGGTGAGCAGTTCTTC. Translated, it gives CASSLRGGFRGEQFF.

This clonotype was picked up a small number of times. At one boundary the junction diverges from the germline segment, which might be a read error. The chain couples TRBV12-3 or TRBV12-4 to TRBJ1-5; D uncertain. The CDR3 is 15 residues long. Here the CDR3 reads CASSRAVDLNQPQHF. In nucleotides, the CDR3 is TGTGCCAGCAGCCGGGCGGTAGACCTCAATCAGCCTCAGCATTTT.